The clone carrying this T cell receptor beta chain showed up just a few times. Its antigen is not identified. The sample holds other DNA sequences that translate to the same CDR3. This entry comes from a study of shared clonotypes between healthy human individuals. General observations from the study: Larger estimated richness was generally recorded for naive subsets relative to memory subsets. A handful of donors showed sharing of about 5.5% of naive CD4 clonotypes.

Clones were read by immunoSEQ multiplex PCR, and TCRdb kept only the in-frame ones, dropping some. The sample yields approximately 2.3 million clones, just over 90% seen once. The CDR3 contains 11 residues. The V and J ends lost 2 bases and 4 bases respectively, with 6 bases between them. Germline V lookup: CDR1 GTSNPN, CDR2 SVGIG (reference sequence). All of the donors resided in Nashville, Tennessee, and each was a Caucasian adult. The material sequenced was naive CD4+ T cells from PBMCs. As to subset: CD45RA+ positively selected. The chain combines TRBV30 with TRBJ2-7; D remains ambiguous. This TCR was recovered from a man younger than 35 in good health. Some clones in this sample may be carry-over from other donors' samples. The CDR3 nucleotides are TGTGCCTGGAGTAGTGGGTACGAGCAGTACTTC. It codes for CAWSSGYEQYF.